Included here is one TCR beta chain sequence, with context. Antigen: not known. The germline CDR1 and CDR2 sequences are SQVTM and ANQGSEA. This CDR3 contains 16 residues. V shed 7 bases, J shed 7 bases, and the junction held 16 bases outside the gene matches. Each CDR3 protein gets one entry after TCRdb re-called the reads with MiXCR. The data show some 800,000 distinct CDR3 sequences, with about 33% seen just once and around 11% held by the top ten. The data were taken from a study of T cell repertoires in cytomegalovirus infection. About the research overall: In the study, CMV epitopes included recently identified HLA-C-restricted and well-studied HLA-B-restricted ones. A matching HLA type, together with CMV infection, was signaled by public TCR beta signatures.

Study observations and caveats: Accumulated public TCR beta family frequency recognized individuals carrying CMV together with the relevant HLA. Dominant in the ex vivo response were TCR beta clonotypes restricted by HLA-C and specific for CMV.

The genes are TRBV29-1 and TRBJ1-2; 12 bases match TRBD1. The source was cultured CD8+ T cells from PBMCs, collected from culture after CMV antigen stimulation. The receptor was derived from a human donor in good health (CMV status not recorded). Some clones in this sample may be carry-over from other donors' samples. CDR3 nucleotide sequence: TGCAGCGCCGACAAACCGGGACAGGGGGCGAGAGGTGGCTACACCTTC. Amino acid sequence: CSADKPGQGARGGYTF.